This T cell receptor beta chain was obtained from a study of T cell responses to AZD1222 COVID-19 vaccine. Study results and caveats: It was only a handful of AZD1222 recipients who were seropositive at baseline. Spike was spanned by vaccine-associated CD4 TCRs, with dominance at 160-218 and 743-854. Elevations in Spike-specific TCR breadth and depth followed administration of two AZD1222 doses. The donors showed a predominance of white British ancestry and of females, with possible underestimation of clonal diversity.

Concerning this clone itself: As yet, its antigen is unknown.

The V gene's germline CDR1 is LGHDT and CDR2 YNNKEL (reference sequence). Trimming took off 1 base at V and 3 bases at J, with 13 bases between the two ends. The CDR3 is 15 residues long. Clones were sequenced by immunoSEQ multiplex PCR, and TCRdb holds only the in-frame ones, with some missing. The sample lists more than 95,000 clones, roughly 91% seen once, with roughly 9.2% in the top ten. The source is an adult in good health. The gene calls are TRBV3-1 (or the pseudogene TRBV3-2) and TRBJ2-7; D tentatively fits TRBD1 or TRBD2 (5 bases each). Sequencing used peripheral blood, obtained on day 0 of AZD1222 vaccination. The CDR3 loop is CASSQVGLGDYEQYF. CDR3 sequence (DNA): TGTGCCAGCAGCCAAGTGGGCTTGGGGGACTACGAGCAGTACTTC.